This T cell receptor (beta chain) was identified during a study of cytomegalovirus exposure and HLA in healthy donors. PCR amplification relied on 60 Vbeta primers (plus 13 Jbeta primers). Generated by immunoSEQ multiplex PCR, the TCRdb table keeps only in-frame clones and is missing some. The data show 75,000 to 90,000 clones, less than 85% seen once. Germline-derived CDR1 and CDR2 are KGHSH and LQKENI. This CDR3 has 11 amino acids. The V gene lost 5 bases and the J gene lost 7 bases, with 9 bases spanning the gap. The receptor was isolated from a middle-aged man in good health and CMV-seropositive. Sequenced sample: PBMCs. V and J are TRBV18 and TRBJ2-7; D unresolved. The DNA for the CDR3 is TGTGCCAGCTCAACGTCAGGTGAGCAGTACTTC. It translates to CASSTSGEQYF.